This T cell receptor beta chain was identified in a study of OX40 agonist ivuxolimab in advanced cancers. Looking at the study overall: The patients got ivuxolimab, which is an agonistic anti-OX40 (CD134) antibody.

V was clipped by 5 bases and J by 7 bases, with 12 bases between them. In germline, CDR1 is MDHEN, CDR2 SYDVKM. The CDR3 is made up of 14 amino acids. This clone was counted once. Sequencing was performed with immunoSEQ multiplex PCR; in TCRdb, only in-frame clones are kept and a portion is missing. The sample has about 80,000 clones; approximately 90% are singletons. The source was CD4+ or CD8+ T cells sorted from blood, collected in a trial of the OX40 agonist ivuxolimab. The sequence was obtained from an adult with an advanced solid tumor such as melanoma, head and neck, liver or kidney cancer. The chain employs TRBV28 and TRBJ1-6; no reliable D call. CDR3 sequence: CASSGPLGNSPLHF. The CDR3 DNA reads TGTGCCAGCAGTGGCCCCCTCGGGAATTCACCCCTCCACTTT.